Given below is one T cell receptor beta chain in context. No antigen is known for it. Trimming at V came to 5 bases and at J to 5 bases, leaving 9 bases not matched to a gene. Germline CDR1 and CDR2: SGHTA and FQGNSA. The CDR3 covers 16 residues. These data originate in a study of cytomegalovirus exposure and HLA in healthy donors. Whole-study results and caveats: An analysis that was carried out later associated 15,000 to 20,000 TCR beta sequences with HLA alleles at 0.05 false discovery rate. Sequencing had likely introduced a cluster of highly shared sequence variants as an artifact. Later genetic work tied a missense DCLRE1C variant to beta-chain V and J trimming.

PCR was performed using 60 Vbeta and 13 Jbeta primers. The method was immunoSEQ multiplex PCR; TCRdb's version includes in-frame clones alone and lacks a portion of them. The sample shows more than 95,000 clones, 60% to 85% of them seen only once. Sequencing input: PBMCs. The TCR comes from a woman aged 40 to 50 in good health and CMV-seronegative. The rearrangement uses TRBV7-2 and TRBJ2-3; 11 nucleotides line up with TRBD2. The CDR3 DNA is TGTGCCAGCAGCCTAACTAGCGGGAGAGGCGTAGATACGCAGTATTTT. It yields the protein CASSLTSGRGVDTQYF. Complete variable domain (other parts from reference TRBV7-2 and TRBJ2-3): GAGVSQSPSNKVTEKGKDVELRCDPISGHTALYWYRQSLGQGLEFLIYFQGNSAPDKSGLPSDRFSAERTGGSVSTLTIQRTQQEDSAVYLCASSLTSGRGVDTQYFGPGTRLTVL.